This TCR beta chain was retrieved from a study of cytomegalovirus exposure and HLA in healthy donors. Study-wide results and caveats: There were several of the most significant clusters that appeared linked to common viral pathogens in a later analysis.

Of note for this clone: Its antigen is unknown.

CDR3 length: 16 residues. CDR1 is LNHDA and CDR2 is SQIVND in the germline V gene (reference sequence). V was pared by 3 bases and J by 6 bases, with 8 bases of the junction left unmatched. Both 60 Vbeta primers and 13 Jbeta primers went into the PCR. Data came from immunoSEQ multiplex PCR; TCRdb stores just in-frame clones and leaves some out. The sample includes 130,000 to 150,000 clones, around 73% of them seen just once. This chain links TRBV19 with TRBJ2-1, with 10 bases lining up with TRBD2. Source material: PBMCs. The TCR sequence derives from a female donor in good health and CMV-seronegative. The CDR3 DNA follows: TGTGCCAGTAGTATTACAGCGGGAGGGCCTGGCAATGAGCAGTTCTTC. Its translation: CASSITAGGPGNEQFF. The full variable domain, rest sourced from reference TRBV19 and TRBJ2-1, is DGGITQSPKYLFRKEGQNVTLSCEQNLNHDAMYWYRQDPGQGLRLIYYSQIVNDFQKGDIAEGYSVSREKKESFPLTVTSAQKNPTAFYLCASSITAGGPGNEQFFGPGTRLTVL.